A single sample gave rise to the 23 T cell receptor beta chains below, sequenced in a study of OX40 agonist ivuxolimab in advanced cancers. Sequencing used immunoSEQ multiplex PCR; TCRdb keeps in-frame clones, though not all of them. The sample has tens of thousands of clones; more than 85% are singletons. Sequences were derived from CD4+ or CD8+ T cells sorted from blood, sampled in a trial of the OX40 agonist ivuxolimab. The source is an adult with an advanced solid tumor such as melanoma, head and neck, liver or kidney cancer.

The rearrangement links TRBV18 to TRBJ2-3; D gene unclear. This CDR3 region has 12 residues. CDR1 is KGHSH, CDR2 LQKENI, per germline. With 4 bases removed from V and 0 bases from J, the gap between germline ends came to 2 bases. This CDR3 is CASSRSTDTQYF. In DNA, the CDR3 is TGTGCCAGCTCACGAAGCACAGATACGCAGTATTTT.

This clone was counted a single time. The chain carries TRBV18 and TRBJ2-5, with D hard to call. V lost 2 bases, J lost 2 bases, and 6 bases lay in between. Germline loops: CDR1 KGHSH, CDR2 LQKENI. This CDR3 contains 13 residues. CDR3 nucleotide sequence: TGTGCCAGCTCACCAAGCTTTCAAGAGACCCAGTACTTC. Its protein product is CASSPSFQETQYF.

CDR3 sequence: CASSSGGGPQHF. Written as DNA, the CDR3 is TGTGCCAGCAGCAGTGGAGGCGGGCCCCAGCATTTT. This chain joins TRBV11-2 and TRBJ1-5; D is undetermined. Between the trimmed V and J ends, which lost 5 bases and 9 bases, there was a span of 11 bases. The germline CDR1 and CDR2 sequences are SGHAT and FQNNGV. The CDR3 has 12 amino acids.

V and J are TRBV5-1 and TRBJ2-7; 11 positions match TRBD1. CDR3 length: 15 amino acids. Losses at the gene ends were 4 bases for V and 3 bases for J; bases not matched to a gene: 6. The germline V gene encodes CDR1 SGHRS and CDR2 YFSETQ. This chain's CDR3 is CASSPQGQGVYEQYF. CDR3 DNA sequence: TGCGCCAGCAGCCCACAGGGACAGGGGGTCTACGAGCAGTACTTC.

This chain joins TRBV28 and TRBJ2-7; 7 nucleotides align to TRBD1. The CDR3 length is 14 residues. Germline values: CDR1 MDHEN, CDR2 SYDVKM. With V trimmed by 7 bases and J by 0 bases, 6 bases remained unmatched. The CDR3 DNA sequence: TGTGCCAGCAACCCGACAGGGTTCTCCTACGAGCAGTACTTC. Its protein product is CASNPTGFSYEQYF.

The chain uses TRBV28 and TRBJ1-5; D not certain. Germline CDR1 is MDHEN and CDR2 is SYDVKM. V was trimmed by 6 bases and J by 3 bases, leaving 12 bases between them. CDR3 length: 14 amino acids. This CDR3 reads CASRVGQLNQPQHF. Written as DNA, the CDR3 is TGTGCCAGCAGGGTGGGCCAGCTCAATCAGCCCCAGCATTTT.

This sequence joins TRBV6-5 and TRBJ1-5, with 10 bases identical to TRBD1. CDR3 length: 15 amino acids. J was trimmed by 6 bases and V by 5 bases; bases with no gene match: 7. CDR1 MNHEY and CDR2 SVGAGI come from the germline V gene. The CDR3 DNA reads as TGTGCCAGCAGTGCTGACAGGGGGCAGGTTCAGCCCCAGCATTTT. This encodes CASSADRGQVQPQHF.

Only one count was recorded for this clone. The chain has TRBV6-5 and TRBJ2-1, with D unresolved. The germline V and J ends were trimmed by 5 bases and 0 bases, with 5 bases remaining between them. Germline V gene lookup returns CDR1 MNHEY and CDR2 SVGAGI. There are 13 residues in the CDR3. This chain's CDR3 is CASSQSSYNEQFF. As DNA, the CDR3 is TGTGCCAGCAGTCAAAGCTCCTACAATGAGCAGTTCTTC.

The chain is built from TRBV5-1 and TRBJ2-1, with TRBD2 identical over 12 bases. The germline CDR1 and CDR2 sequences are SGHRS and YFSETQ. There are 15 residues in the CDR3. Germline trimming cut 4 bases from V and 5 bases from J; bases unmatched to any gene: 4. CDR3 amino acids: CASSPLAGGHNEQFF. CDR3 bases: TGCGCCAGCAGCCCCCTAGCGGGAGGGCACAATGAGCAGTTCTTC.

The genes are TRBV27 and TRBJ1-2; D possibly corresponds to TRBD1 (6 bases). The CDR3 extends over 15 amino acids. Trimming removed 0 bases at V and 4 bases at J, with 12 bases between. CDR1 and CDR2 (germline): MNHEY, SMNVEV (reference sequence). The CDR3 loop is CASSLSGGTSYGYTF. Here the CDR3 DNA reads TGTGCCAGCAGTTTATCCGGGGGCACCTCCTATGGCTACACCTTC.

The chain couples TRBV28 to TRBJ1-4, with 7 bases fitting TRBD1. Germline CDR1 is MDHEN and CDR2 is SYDVKM. The J segment lost 7 bases and the V segment lost 5 bases, leaving 13 bases of the junction unmatched. The CDR3 sequence is 16 residues long. The CDR3 DNA reads as TGTGCCAGCAGTACCCGACAGGGAGTAAGTTTTGAAAAACTGTTTTTT. This gives the protein CASSTRQGVSFEKLFF.

The chain joins TRBV28 to TRBJ2-6; D is ambiguous. CDR1 and CDR2 (germline): MDHEN, SYDVKM. The CDR3 is 18 amino acids. Trimming cost V 8 bases and J 0 bases, with 20 bases left between them. The CDR3 nucleotides read TGTGCCAGCTCTTTTAGTATAGGCCGACACTCTGGGGCCAACGTCCTGACTTTC. Its translation is CASSFSIGRHSGANVLTF. Combining the CDR3 with reference TRBV28 and TRBJ2-6 gives the whole variable domain DVKVTQSSRYLVKRTGEKVFLECVQDMDHENMFWYRQDPGLGLRLIYFSYDVKMKEKGDIPEGYSVSREKKERFSLILESASTNQTSMYLCASSFSIGRHSGANVLTFGAGSRLTVL.

The J gene is TRBJ1-5, the V gene TRBV4-1; weak D call: TRBD1 (5 bases). Germline-derived CDR1 and CDR2 are MGHRA and YSYEKL. V gave up 4 bases and J gave up 0 bases, with 16 bases separating them. The CDR3 covers 17 residues. CDR3 sequence reads: CASSPQSGGFSNQPQHF. The CDR3 bases are TGCGCCAGCAGCCCCCAATCCGGGGGTTTTAGCAATCAGCCCCAGCATTTT.

The chain has TRBV30 and TRBJ2-7; possibly TRBD2 for D (6 bases). From germline, CDR1 is GTSNPN and CDR2 SVGIG (reference sequence). V gave up 2 bases and J gave up 6 bases, with 14 bases separating them. There are 13 residues in the CDR3. The CDR3 DNA reads as TGTGCCTGGAGTATCGTGGGAGGTGGCGAGCAGTACTTC. Translation: CAWSIVGGGEQYF.

The gene calls are TRBV6-4 and TRBJ1-1; TRBD1 agrees at 7 bases. The CDR3 totals 13 residues. Germline CDR1 reads MRHNA; CDR2 reads SNTAGT. V lost 6 bases to trimming and J lost 0 bases; unmatched junction nucleotides: 1. CDR3 coding DNA: TGTGCCAGCAGAGGACAGGTGAACACTGAAGCTTTCTTT. Translating gives CASRGQVNTEAFF.

The chain carries TRBV14 and TRBJ2-1; tentatively, D is TRBD2 (6 bases). Germline V gene sequence: CDR1 SGHDN, CDR2 FVKESK. With 1 base removed from V and 10 bases from J, the gap between germline ends came to 20 bases. The CDR3 contains 16 residues. CDR3: CASSQVGGVVGLEQFF. CDR3 in DNA: TGTGCCAGCAGCCAAGTGGGGGGAGTAGTTGGTCTCGAGCAGTTCTTC.

This clone was seen only once. This chain joins TRBV5-5 and TRBJ1-4; no clear D. Germline CDR1 SGHKS, CDR2 YYEKEE (reference sequence). This CDR3 has 13 amino acids. Trimming pared 4 bases from V and 4 bases from J, leaving 8 bases between. The DNA for the CDR3 is TGTGCCAGCAGCCCCACGGGTAATGAAAAACTGTTTTTT. The encoded protein is CASSPTGNEKLFF.

The J gene is TRBJ2-3, the V gene TRBV29-1; D is ambiguous. V lost 7 bases, J lost 1 base, and 15 bases lay in between. CDR1 and CDR2 from the germline V gene are SQVTM and ANQGSEA. The CDR3 runs to 14 residues. The CDR3 coding sequence is TGCAGCGCTATGACCCCCCTTCGCACAGATACGCAGTATTTT. This sequence encodes CSAMTPLRTDTQYF.

This clone has just one count. The V and J genes are TRBV7-2 and TRBJ2-1, with D perhaps TRBD2 (5 bases). V was pared by 8 bases and J by 0 bases, with 14 bases between. CDR3 length equals 15 residues. Germline CDR1 is SGHTA and CDR2 is FQGNSA. In nucleotides, the CDR3 is TGTGCCAGCGGTCCGGACTGGAGCTCCTACAATGAGCAGTTCTTC. Translated: CASGPDWSSYNEQFF.

The chain couples TRBV6-1 to TRBJ2-1, with D tentatively TRBD1 or TRBD2 (7 bases each). The CDR3 totals 16 residues. Germline assignment: CDR1 MNHNS and CDR2 SASEGT. Trimming removed 3 bases at V and 7 bases at J, with 19 bases between. The CDR3 here is CASSETVYQGGNEQFF. Here the CDR3 DNA reads TGTGCCAGCAGTGAGACCGTCTACCAGGGGGGGAATGAGCAGTTCTTC.

CDR3 bases: TGTGCCACATCGAGGACGGGGCGTAACGGGGAGCTGTTTTTT. Residues: CATSRTGRNGELFF. This rearrangement joins TRBV6-5 to TRBJ2-2; D possibly uses TRBD1 or TRBD2 (5 bases each). From germline, CDR1 is MNHEY and CDR2 SVGAGI. V lost 10 bases, J lost 7 bases, and 19 bases lay in between. The CDR3 covers 14 residues.

The genes are TRBV11-3 and TRBJ2-2; possible D gene TRBD2, 5 bases. Germline values: CDR1 SGHNT, CDR2 YENEEA. The CDR3 length is 15 residues. The V gene lost 0 bases and the J gene lost 4 bases, with 9 bases spanning the gap. The CDR3 sequence: CASSLDQRPTGELFF. The CDR3, as DNA: TGTGCCAGCAGCTTAGATCAGCGGCCCACCGGGGAGCTGTTTTTT.

This clone was picked up one time. The chain has TRBV4-2 and TRBJ2-2, with 8 nucleotides matching TRBD2. This CDR3 is 17 amino acids long. The junction had 5 bases not matched to a gene; V was cut back by 0 bases and J by 2 bases. CDR1 and CDR2 (germline): LGHNA, YNFKEQ. The CDR3 sequence is CASSQEGGLANTGELFF. Written as DNA, the CDR3 is TGTGCCAGCAGCCAAGAAGGTGGACTAGCCAACACCGGGGAGCTGTTTTTT.